The entry below gives a single T cell receptor (beta chain) sequence along with its context. This clonotype came up a few times. There is no known antigen for this receptor. No qualities accompany the bases; no much larger clone lies one base away. The CDR3 runs 15 residues from the cysteine to the phenylalanine. The entry retains the CDR3 DNA only, 45 bases that are in frame from base 1. V ends up 4 bases short and J 2 bases short, with an unmatched junction base count of 4. Systemically healthy Caucasian individuals from Russia, 35 to 40 in total and aged roughly 6 to 100 years, were included as donors. Each donor gave approximately 9.3 milliliters of peripheral blood, collected into EDTA-treated Vacutainer tubes. PBMCs were isolated by Ficoll-Paque density-gradient centrifugation, with at least 6 million obtained per sample. Total RNA, at least 6 micrograms per sample, was extracted from PBMCs with Trizol reagent. The percentages of naive CD45RAhigh/CD27high T cells were determined by flow cytometry on a PBMC aliquot from every donor.

The sample comes from a study of blood T cells in healthy people across ages (dated by TCRdb to the mid-2010s). Notes on the research overall: In model experiments, template switching captured roughly one uniquely barcoded TCR beta cDNA molecule for every two T cells. For two donors (one aged 18 to 29 and one aged 80 or older), the study analyzed two additional independent replicas of 1 million unique cDNA reads from the same blood draw. To track age-related changes in TCR beta repertoire diversity, the study relied on deep sequencing normalized with unique cDNA molecular identifiers. The donors were divided into four age groups: young (average about 15 years), middle-aged (almost 40), aged (approximately 62) and long-lived (roughly 86). To avoid experimental bias, donors of different ages were randomly spread across the sequencing lanes.

The library was obtained by 5' RACE. The sequencing machine was an Illumina HiSeq 2500. The second PCR ran for about 6 to 11 cycles and used a J-beta primer mix along with a sample-barcoded 5' primer. Each TCR beta cDNA molecule received a unique molecular identifier from a template-switch 5' adaptor carrying 12 random nucleotides. Each sample yielded at least 3 million CDR3-containing paired-end reads. First-strand cDNA was synthesized from all RNA with the Mint cDNA synthesis kit, primed by a TRBC-specific oligonucleotide. Following uracil-DNA glycosylase treatment, a first 18-cycle PCR with universal primers M1SS and BC2_uni_R was performed on all cDNA. Turning to the authors' computational methods: Each sample was normalized by randomly selecting 1 million high-quality reads, each carrying a distinct molecular identifier. Instead of being binned into consensus sequences, reads with shared molecular identifiers were discarded. MiTCR, set to a Q25 quality threshold and the strictest error-elimination algorithm, was used for CDR3 identification, clonotype clustering and error correction. A nonparametric unseen species model with Euler transformation was used to estimate lower-bound total TCR beta diversity. TCRdb took the public reads, trimmed them with fastp at Q25, ran MiXCR for clone calling and kept in-frame beta chains. CDR3 protein duplicates are merged, each entry listing the most common genes and DNA. TCRdb, rather than the study authors, made the V and J calls. Recorded for this sample are roughly 1.5 million distinct CDR3 sequences; around 40% of them occurred a single time. About 4.1% of the sample belongs to the ten largest clones.

Here is what the overall study found, with its caveats: Observed TCR beta diversity per million T cells fell roughly linearly with age, and a significant reduction was already apparent by age roughly 40. Compared with the aged group, more naive CD4+ T cells, fewer expanded clones and increased TCR diversity were shown by the long-lived group, suggesting age selection. The CMV infection status of donors was not known, potentially confounding age-related changes in expanded clonotypes. Observed TCR beta diversity correlated strongly with the percentage of naive T cells measured by flow cytometry. Conclusive comparison of naive and antigen-experienced compartments was prevented by the profiling of bulk unsorted PBMCs. Estimates of total diversity based on one million sequenced T cells were regarded as lower bounds and as underestimates.

The receptor's source is a woman aged 18-35 years in good health. The sample taken for sequencing was blood. The V and J segments used are TRBV12-3 or TRBV12-4 and TRBJ2-3; 9 middle bases align to TRBD2. The CDR3 region has the sequence CASSSTSGVTDTQYF. The sequence in DNA is TGTGCCAGCAGTTCGACTAGCGGAGTCACAGATACGCAGTATTTT.